This T cell receptor (beta chain) was identified during a study of T cells after yellow fever vaccination. Study results and caveats: Reappearing after the booster were most of the clones from primary vaccination (approximately 96% CD4, around 88% CD8). Abundant clonotypes (contaminants from the bulk population) could be present in FACS-sorted repertoires. A faster peak, day 5 versus 15, was reached by the weaker secondary response.

Via MiXCR, TCRdb re-called the 5' RACE reads, giving one row per CDR3 protein. The data hold 500,000 to 650,000 distinct CDR3 sequences, with around 16% observed a single time. Regarding this clonotype: No antigen is known for it.

This receptor was taken from a man younger than 35 who received the YFV17D yellow fever vaccine. Here the sequenced sample was PBMCs, taken 4 to 5 days after the first yellow fever vaccination.

The CDR3 here is CASSLRAGVGSDTQYF. The CDR3 DNA sequence: TGTGCCAGCAGTTTGAGGGCAGGGGTGGGTTCAGATACGCAGTATTTT. The chain is built from TRBV28 and TRBJ2-3; possibly TRBD1 for D (6 bases). The ends were cut back, 3 bases at V and 4 bases at J, with 17 bases in the middle. The germline V gene has CDR1 MDHEN and CDR2 SYDVKM. The CDR3 extends over 16 amino acids. Filled out from reference TRBV28 and TRBJ2-3, the complete variable domain reads DVKVTQSSRYLVKRTGEKVFLECVQDMDHENMFWYRQDPGLGLRLIYFSYDVKMKEKGDIPEGYSVSREKKERFSLILESASTNQTSMYLCASSLRAGVGSDTQYFGPGTRLTVL.